The source of this TCR beta chain is a study of PD-1 blockade in classical Hodgkin lymphoma. This clone was counted a single time. This CDR3 is built from 16 residues. Looked up from germline, CDR1 is LNHDA and CDR2 is SQIVND (reference sequence). Trimming cost V 6 bases and J 4 bases, with 19 bases left between them. Every one of the patients relapsed after autologous stem cell transplantation (brentuximab vedotin exposure was variable). Some clones are missing from TCRdb's copy, which holds only in-frame ones; the method was immunoSEQ multiplex PCR. This sample has about 110,000 clones, with about 88% found just once.

The receptor's source is a human donor with classical Hodgkin lymphoma. Specimen: peripheral blood mononuclear cells (PBMCs), collected before the second cycle of nivolumab. This chain connects TRBV19 to TRBJ2-1, with D maybe TRBD1 (5 bases). The CDR3 sequence is CASSDPGHVRYNEQFF. The CDR3 DNA follows: TGTGCCAGTAGCGACCCCGGACACGTCAGATACAATGAGCAGTTCTTC.